The source of this T cell receptor beta chain is a study of blood T cells in healthy people across ages. Study conclusions and caveats: Diversity estimates drawn from one million T cells were deemed underestimates. Long-lived and aged donors differed, with more naive CD4+ cells and higher diversity in the long-lived.

This clonotype was counted only a few times. Its antigen is still unknown. Trimming at V came to 2 bases and at J to 2 bases, leaving 4 bases not matched to a gene. The CDR3 totals 15 residues. The germline gives CDR1 SGHTA, CDR2 FQGNSA. The total RNA that was extracted per sample amounted to at least 5 micrograms. A sample-barcoded 5' primer and a J-beta primer mix were used in a second PCR of about 7 to 11 cycles. Each cDNA molecule, via a template-switch adaptor with 12 random nucleotides, was tagged. TCRdb reanalysed the 5' RACE reads using MiXCR and keeps one entry per CDR3 protein. This table holds about 730,000 distinct CDR3 sequences, roughly 47% found once.

V gene TRBV7-2 combines with J gene TRBJ2-7; 9 bases fit TRBD2. The origin of this receptor is a woman aged 55 to 70 in good health. The specimen was blood. The CDR3 DNA reads as TGTGCCAGCAGCTTATCTAGCGGGGCTACCTACGAGCAGTACTTC. Translation: CASSLSSGATYEQYF.